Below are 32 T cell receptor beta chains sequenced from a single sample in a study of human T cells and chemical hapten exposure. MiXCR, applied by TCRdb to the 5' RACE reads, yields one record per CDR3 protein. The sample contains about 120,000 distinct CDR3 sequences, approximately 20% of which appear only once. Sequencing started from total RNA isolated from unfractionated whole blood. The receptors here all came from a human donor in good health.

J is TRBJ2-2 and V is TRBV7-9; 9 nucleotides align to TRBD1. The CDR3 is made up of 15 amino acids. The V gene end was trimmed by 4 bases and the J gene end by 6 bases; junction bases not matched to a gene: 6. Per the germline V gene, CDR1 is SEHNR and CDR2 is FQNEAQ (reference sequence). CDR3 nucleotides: TGTGCCAGCAGCTCGGGACAGGGAGTAGCCGGGGAGCTGTTTTTT. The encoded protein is CASSSGQGVAGELFF. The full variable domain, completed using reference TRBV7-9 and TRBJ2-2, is DTGVSQNPRHKITKRGQNVTFRCDPISEHNRLYWYRQTLGQGPEFLTYFQNEAQLEKSRLLSDRFSAERPKGSFSTLEIQRTEQGDSAMYLCASSSGQGVAGELFFGEGSRLTVL.

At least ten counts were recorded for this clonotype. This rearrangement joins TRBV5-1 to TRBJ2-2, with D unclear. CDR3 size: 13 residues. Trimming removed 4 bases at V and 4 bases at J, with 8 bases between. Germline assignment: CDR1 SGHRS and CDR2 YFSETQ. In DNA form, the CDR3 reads TGCGCCAGCAGCCGGTCGGGCACCGGGGAGCTGTTTTTT. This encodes CASSRSGTGELFF.

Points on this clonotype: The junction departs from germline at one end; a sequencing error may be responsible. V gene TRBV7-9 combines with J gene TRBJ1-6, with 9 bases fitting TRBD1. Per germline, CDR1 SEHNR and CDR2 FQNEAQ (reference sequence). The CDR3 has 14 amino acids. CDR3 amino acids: CASSQGQGNSPLNF. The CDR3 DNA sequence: TGTGCCAGCAGCCAGGGACAGGGCAATTCACCCCTCAACTTT.

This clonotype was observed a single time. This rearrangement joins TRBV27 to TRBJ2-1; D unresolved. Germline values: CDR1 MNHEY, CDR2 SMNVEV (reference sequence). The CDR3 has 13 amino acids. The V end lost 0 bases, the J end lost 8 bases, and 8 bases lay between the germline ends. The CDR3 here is CASSLSWAHEQFF. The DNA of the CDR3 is TGTGCCAGCAGTTTATCGTGGGCCCATGAGCAGTTCTTC.

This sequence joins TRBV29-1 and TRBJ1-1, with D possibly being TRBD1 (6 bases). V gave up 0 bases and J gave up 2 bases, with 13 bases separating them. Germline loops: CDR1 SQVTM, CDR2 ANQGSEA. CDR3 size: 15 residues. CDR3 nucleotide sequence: TGCAGCGTTGAAGACAACAGGGCGGAAAACACTGAAGCTTTCTTT. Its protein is CSVEDNRAENTEAFF.

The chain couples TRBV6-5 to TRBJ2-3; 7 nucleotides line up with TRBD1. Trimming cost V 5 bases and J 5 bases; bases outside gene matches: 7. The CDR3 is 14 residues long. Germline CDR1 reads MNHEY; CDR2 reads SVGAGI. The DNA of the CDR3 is TGTGCCAGCAGTGGGTCAGGGGGTAGAGATACGCAGTATTTT. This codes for CASSGSGGRDTQYF.

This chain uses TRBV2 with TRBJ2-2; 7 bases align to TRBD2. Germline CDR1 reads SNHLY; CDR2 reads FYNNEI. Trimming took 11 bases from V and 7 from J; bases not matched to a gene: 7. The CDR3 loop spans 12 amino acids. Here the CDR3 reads CALSRGVGELFF. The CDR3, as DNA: TGTGCCCTCAGCCGGGGGGTCGGGGAGCTGTTTTTT.

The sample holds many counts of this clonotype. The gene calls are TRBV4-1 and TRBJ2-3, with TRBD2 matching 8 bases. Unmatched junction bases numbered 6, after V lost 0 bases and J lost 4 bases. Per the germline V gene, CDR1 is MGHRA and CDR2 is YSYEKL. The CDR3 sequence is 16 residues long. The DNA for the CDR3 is TGCGCCAGCAGCCAAGATTACGGGAGGGCTGCAGATACGCAGTATTTT. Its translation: CASSQDYGRAADTQYF.

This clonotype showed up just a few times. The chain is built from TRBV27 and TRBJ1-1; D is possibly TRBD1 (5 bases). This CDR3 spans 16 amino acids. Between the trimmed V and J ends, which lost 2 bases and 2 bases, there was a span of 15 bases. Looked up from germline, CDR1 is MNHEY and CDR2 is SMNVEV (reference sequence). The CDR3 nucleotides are TGTGCCAGCAGTTTACTTAGGGGACTTTTAAACACTGAAGCTTTCTTT. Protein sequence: CASSLLRGLLNTEAFF.

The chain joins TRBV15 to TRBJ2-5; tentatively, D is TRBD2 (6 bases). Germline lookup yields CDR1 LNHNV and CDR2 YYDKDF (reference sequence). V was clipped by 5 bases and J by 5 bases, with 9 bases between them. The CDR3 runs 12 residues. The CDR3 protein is CATSSRGETQYF. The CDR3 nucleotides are TGTGCCACCAGCTCCCGGGGGGAGACCCAGTACTTC.

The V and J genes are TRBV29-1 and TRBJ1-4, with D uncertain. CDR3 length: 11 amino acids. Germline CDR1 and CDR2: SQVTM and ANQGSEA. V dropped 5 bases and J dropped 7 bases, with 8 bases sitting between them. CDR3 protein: CSVSSGEKLFF. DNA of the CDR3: TGCAGCGTTTCTTCAGGTGAAAAACTGTTTTTT.

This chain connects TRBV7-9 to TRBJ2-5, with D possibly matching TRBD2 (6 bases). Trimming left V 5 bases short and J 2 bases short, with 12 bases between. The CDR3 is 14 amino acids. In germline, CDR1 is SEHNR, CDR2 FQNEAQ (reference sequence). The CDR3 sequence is CASSRGAGQETQYF. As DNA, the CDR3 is TGTGCCAGCAGCCGAGGGGCGGGACAAGAGACCCAGTACTTC.

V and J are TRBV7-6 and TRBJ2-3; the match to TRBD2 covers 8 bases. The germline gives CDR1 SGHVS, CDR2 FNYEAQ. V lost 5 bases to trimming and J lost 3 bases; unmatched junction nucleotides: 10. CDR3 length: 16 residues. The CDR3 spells CASSPLQREFTDTQYF. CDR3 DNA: TGTGCCAGCAGCCCGCTACAGCGGGAGTTTACAGATACGCAGTATTTT.

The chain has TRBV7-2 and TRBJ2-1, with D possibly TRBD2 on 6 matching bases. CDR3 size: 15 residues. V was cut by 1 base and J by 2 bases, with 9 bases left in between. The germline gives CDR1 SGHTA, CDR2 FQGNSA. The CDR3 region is CASSLGSGPYNEQFF. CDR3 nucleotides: TGTGCCAGCAGCTTAGGTAGCGGACCCTACAATGAGCAGTTCTTC.

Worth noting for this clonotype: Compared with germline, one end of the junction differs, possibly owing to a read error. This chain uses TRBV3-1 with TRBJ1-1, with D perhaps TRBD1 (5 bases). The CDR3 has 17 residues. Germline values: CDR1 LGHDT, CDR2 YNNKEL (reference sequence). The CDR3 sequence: CASRQEREGRGGTEAFF. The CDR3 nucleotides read TGTGCCAGCAGACAAGAAAGGGAGGGTAGGGGAGGCACTGAAGCTTTCTTT.

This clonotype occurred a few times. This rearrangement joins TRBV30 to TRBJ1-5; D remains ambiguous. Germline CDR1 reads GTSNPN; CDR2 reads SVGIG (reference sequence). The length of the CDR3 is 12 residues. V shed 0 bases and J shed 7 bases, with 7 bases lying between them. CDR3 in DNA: TGTGCCTGGAGTGTTGGTTGGCAGCCCCAGCATTTT. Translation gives CAWSVGWQPQHF.

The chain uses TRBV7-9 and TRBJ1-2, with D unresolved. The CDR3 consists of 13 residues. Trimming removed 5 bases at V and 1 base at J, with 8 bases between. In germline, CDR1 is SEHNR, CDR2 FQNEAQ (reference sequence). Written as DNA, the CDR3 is TGTGCCAGCAGCGTTACGGTTAACTATGGCTACACCTTC. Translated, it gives CASSVTVNYGYTF.

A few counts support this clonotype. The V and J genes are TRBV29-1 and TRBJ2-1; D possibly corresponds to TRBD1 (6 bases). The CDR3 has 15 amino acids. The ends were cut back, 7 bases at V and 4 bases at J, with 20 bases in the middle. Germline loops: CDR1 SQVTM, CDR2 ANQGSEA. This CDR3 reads CSADPQGPFYNEQFF. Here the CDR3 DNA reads TGCAGCGCTGATCCACAGGGTCCTTTTTACAATGAGCAGTTCTTC.

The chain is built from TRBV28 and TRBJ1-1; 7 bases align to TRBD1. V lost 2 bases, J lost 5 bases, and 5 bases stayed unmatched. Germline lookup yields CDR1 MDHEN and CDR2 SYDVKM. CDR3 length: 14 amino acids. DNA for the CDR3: TGTGCCAGCAGTTTAACTCAGGGGGGAACTGAAGCTTTCTTT. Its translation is CASSLTQGGTEAFF.

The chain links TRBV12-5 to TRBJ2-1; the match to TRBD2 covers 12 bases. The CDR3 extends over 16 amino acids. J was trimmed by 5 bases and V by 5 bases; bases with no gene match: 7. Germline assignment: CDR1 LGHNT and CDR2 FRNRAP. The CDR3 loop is CASGSETSGSDNEQFF. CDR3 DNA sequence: TGTGCTAGTGGTAGTGAGACTAGCGGGAGCGACAATGAGCAGTTCTTC. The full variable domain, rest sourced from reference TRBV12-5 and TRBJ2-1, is DARVTQTPRHKVTEMGQEVTMRCQPILGHNTVFWYRQTMMQGLELLAYFRNRAPLDDSGMPKDRFSAEMPDATLATLKIQPSEPRDSAVYFCASGSETSGSDNEQFFGPGTRLTVL.

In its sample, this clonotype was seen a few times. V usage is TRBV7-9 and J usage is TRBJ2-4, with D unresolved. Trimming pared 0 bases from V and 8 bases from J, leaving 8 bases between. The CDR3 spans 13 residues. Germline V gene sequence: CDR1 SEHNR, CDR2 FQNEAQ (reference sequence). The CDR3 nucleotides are TGTGCCAGCAGCTTAGCAGGGTATGACATTCAGTACTTC. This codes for CASSLAGYDIQYF.

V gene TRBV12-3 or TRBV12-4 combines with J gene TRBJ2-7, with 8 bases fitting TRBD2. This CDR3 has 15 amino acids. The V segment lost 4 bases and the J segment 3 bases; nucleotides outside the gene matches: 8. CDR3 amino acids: CASSSAGLADYEQYF. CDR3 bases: TGTGCCAGCAGTTCCGCTGGACTAGCAGACTACGAGCAGTACTTC.

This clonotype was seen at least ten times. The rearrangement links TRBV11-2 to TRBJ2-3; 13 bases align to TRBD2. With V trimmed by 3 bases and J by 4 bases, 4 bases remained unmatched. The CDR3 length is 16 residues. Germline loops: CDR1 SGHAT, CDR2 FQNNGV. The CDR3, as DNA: TGTGCCAGCAGCTTGGCGGGACTAGCGGGATCAGATACGCAGTATTTT. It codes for CASSLAGLAGSDTQYF. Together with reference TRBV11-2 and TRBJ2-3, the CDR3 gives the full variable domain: EAGVAQSPRYKIIEKRQSVAFWCNPISGHATLYWYQQILGQGPKLLIQFQNNGVVDDSQLPKDRFSAERLKGVDSTLKIQPAKLEDSAVYLCASSLAGLAGSDTQYFGPGTRLTVL.

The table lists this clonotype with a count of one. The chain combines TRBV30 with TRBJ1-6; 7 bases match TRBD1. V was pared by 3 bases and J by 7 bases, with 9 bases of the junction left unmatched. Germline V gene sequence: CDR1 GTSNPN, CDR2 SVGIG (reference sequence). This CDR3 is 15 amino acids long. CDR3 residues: CAWSARDRPNSPLHF. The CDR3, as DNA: TGTGCCTGGAGCGCCCGGGACAGACCAAATTCACCCCTCCACTTT.

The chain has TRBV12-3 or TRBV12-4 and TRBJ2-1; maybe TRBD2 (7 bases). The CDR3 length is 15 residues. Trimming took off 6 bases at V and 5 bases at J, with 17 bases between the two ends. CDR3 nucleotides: TGTGCCAGCAGCCCAGGGAGGGGGTCCAACAATGAGCAGTTCTTC. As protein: CASSPGRGSNNEQFF.

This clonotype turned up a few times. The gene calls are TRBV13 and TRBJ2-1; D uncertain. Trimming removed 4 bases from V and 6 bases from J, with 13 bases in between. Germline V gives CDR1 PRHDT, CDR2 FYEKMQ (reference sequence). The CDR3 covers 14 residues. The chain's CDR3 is CASSSSQFSNEQFF. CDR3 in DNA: TGTGCCAGCAGCTCGAGTCAGTTCTCCAATGAGCAGTTCTTC.

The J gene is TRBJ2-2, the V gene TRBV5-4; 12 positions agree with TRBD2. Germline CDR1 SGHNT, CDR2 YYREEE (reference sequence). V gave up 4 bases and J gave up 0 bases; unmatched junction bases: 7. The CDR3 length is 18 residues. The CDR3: CASSPGLAGSPNTGELFF. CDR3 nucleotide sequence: TGTGCCAGCAGCCCCGGACTAGCGGGAAGCCCGAACACCGGGGAGCTGTTTTTT.

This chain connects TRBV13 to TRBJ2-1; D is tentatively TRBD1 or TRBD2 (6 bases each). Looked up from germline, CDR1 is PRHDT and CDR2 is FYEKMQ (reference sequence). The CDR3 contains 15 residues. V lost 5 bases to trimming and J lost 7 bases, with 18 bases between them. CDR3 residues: CASSTRGVQLNEQFF. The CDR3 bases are TGTGCCAGCAGCACTAGGGGGGTCCAATTGAATGAGCAGTTCTTC.

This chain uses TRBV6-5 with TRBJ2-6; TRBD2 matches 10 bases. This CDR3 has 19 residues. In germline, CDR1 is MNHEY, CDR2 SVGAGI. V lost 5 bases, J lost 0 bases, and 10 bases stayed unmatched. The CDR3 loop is CASSPSGGLANSGANVLTF. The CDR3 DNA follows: TGTGCCAGCAGTCCATCGGGGGGACTAGCGAACTCTGGGGCCAACGTCCTGACTTTC.

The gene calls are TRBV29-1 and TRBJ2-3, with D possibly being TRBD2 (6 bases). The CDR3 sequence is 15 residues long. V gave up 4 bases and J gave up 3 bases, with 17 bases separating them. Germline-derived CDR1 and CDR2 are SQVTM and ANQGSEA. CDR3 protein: CSVARREKGTDTQYF. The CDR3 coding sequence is TGCAGCGTTGCGAGGAGGGAGAAGGGAACAGATACGCAGTATTTT.

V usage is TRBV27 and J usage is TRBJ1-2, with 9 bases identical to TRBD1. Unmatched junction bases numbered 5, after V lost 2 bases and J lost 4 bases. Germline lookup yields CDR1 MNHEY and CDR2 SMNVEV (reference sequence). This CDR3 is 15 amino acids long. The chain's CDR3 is CASSLRTGDFYGYTF. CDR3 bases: TGTGCCAGCAGTTTAAGGACAGGGGATTTCTATGGCTACACCTTC.

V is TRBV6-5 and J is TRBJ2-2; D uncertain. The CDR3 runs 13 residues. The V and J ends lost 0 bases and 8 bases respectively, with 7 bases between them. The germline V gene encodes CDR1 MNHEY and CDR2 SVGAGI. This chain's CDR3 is CASSYSRRGELFF. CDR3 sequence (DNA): TGTGCCAGCAGTTACTCTCGGCGGGGGGAGCTGTTTTTT.